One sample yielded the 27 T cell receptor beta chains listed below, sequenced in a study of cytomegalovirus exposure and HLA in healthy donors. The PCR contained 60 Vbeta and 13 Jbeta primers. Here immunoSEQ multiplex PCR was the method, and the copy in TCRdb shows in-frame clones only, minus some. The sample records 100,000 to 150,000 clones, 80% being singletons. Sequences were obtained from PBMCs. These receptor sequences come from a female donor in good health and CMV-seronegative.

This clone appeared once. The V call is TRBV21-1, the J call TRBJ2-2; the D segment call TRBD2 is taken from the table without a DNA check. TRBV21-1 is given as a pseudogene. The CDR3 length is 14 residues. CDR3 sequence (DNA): TGTGCCAGTCCCCTTAGCGGATGCACCGGGGAGCTGTTTTTT. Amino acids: CASPLSGCTGELFF.

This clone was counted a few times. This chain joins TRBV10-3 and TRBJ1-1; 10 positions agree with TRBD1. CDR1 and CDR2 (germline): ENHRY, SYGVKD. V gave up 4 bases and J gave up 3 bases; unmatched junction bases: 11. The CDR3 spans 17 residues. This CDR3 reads CAISGGTGASLYTEAFF. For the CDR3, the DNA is TGTGCCATCAGTGGGGGGACAGGGGCTTCGCTATACACTGAAGCTTTCTTT.

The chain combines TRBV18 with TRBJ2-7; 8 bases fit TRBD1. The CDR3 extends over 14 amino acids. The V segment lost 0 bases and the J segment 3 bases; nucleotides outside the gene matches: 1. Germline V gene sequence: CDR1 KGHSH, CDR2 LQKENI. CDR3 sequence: CASSPPGQVYEQYF. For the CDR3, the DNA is TGTGCCAGCTCACCACCGGGACAGGTCTACGAGCAGTACTTC.

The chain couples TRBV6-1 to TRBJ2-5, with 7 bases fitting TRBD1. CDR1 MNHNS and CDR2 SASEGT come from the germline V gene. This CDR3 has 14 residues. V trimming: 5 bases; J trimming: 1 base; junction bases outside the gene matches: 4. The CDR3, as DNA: TGTGCCAGCAGTTCCGGGACAGCCCAAGAGACCCAGTACTTC. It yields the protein CASSSGTAQETQYF.

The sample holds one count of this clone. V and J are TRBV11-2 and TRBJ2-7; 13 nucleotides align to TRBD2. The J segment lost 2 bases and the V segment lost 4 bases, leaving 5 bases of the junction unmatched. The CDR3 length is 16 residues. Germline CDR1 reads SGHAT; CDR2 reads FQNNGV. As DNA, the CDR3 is TGTGCCAGCAGCTCCCCACTAGCGGGAGGGACCTACGAGCAGTACTTC. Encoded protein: CASSSPLAGGTYEQYF.

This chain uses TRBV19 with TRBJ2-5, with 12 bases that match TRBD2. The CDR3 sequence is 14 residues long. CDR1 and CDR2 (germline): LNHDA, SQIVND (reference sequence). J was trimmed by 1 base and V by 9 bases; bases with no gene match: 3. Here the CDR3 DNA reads TGTGCCAGCAGGGGACTAGCGGGCCAAGAGACCCAGTACTTC. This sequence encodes CASRGLAGQETQYF.

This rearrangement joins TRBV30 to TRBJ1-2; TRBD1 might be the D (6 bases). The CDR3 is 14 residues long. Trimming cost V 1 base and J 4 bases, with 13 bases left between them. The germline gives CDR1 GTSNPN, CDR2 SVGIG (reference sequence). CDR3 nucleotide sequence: TGTGCCTGGAGTGAGGACAGCGGGGGCTATGGCTACACCTTC. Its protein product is CAWSEDSGGYGYTF. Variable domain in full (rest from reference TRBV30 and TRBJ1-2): SQTIHQWPATLVQPVGSPLSLECTVEGTSNPNLYWYRQAAGRGLQLLFYSVGIGQISSEVPQNLSASRPQDRQFILSSKKLLLSDSGFYLCAWSEDSGGYGYTFGSGTRLTVV.

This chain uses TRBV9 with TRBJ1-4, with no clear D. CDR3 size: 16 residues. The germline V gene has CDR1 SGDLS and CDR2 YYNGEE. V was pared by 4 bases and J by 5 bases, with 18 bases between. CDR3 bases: TGTGCCAGCAGCCCCCTGGATGGGAGACGAAATGAAAAACTGTTTTTT. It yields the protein CASSPLDGRRNEKLFF.

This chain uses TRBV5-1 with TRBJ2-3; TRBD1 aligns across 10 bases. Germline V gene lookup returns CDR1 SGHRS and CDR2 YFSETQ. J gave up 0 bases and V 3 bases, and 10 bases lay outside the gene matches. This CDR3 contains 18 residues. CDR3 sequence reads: CASSWGGQGVWSTDTQYF. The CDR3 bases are TGCGCCAGCAGCTGGGGAGGACAGGGGGTCTGGAGCACAGATACGCAGTATTTT.

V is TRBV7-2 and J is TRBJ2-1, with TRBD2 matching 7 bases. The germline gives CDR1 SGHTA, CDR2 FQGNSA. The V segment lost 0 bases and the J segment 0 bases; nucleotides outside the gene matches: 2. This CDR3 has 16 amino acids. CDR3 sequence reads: CASSLAGTNSYNEQFF. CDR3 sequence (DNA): TGTGCCAGCAGCTTAGCTGGGACTAACTCCTACAATGAGCAGTTCTTC.

The CDR3, as DNA: TGTGCCAGCACGAGCGGGAGGGCCATGAACATTCAGTACTTC. Translated: CASTSGRAMNIQYF. V gene TRBV13 combines with J gene TRBJ2-4, with 10 bases that match TRBD2. Germline V CDR1 and CDR2: PRHDT, FYEKMQ (reference sequence). The CDR3 consists of 14 residues. J gave up 7 bases and V 7 bases, and 7 bases lay outside the gene matches. Supplemented by reference TRBV13 and TRBJ2-4, the full variable domain reads AAGVIQSPRHLIKEKRETATLKCYPIPRHDTVYWYQQGPGQDPQFLISFYEKMQSDKGSIPDRFSAQQFSDYHSELNMSSLELGDSALYFCASTSGRAMNIQYFGAGTRLSVL.

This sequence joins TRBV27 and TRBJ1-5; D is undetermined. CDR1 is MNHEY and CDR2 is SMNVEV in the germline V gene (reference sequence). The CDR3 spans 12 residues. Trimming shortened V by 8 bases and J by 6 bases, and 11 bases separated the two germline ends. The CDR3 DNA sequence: TGTGCCAGCGGGAGCTTCGGTCAGCCCCAGCATTTT. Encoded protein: CASGSFGQPQHF.

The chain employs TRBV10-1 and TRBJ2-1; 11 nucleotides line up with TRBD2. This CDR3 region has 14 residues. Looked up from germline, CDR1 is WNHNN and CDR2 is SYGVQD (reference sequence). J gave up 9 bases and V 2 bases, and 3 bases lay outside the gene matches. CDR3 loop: CASSEVSGRGEQFF. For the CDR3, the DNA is TGCGCCAGCAGTGAGGTTAGCGGGAGGGGTGAGCAGTTCTTC.

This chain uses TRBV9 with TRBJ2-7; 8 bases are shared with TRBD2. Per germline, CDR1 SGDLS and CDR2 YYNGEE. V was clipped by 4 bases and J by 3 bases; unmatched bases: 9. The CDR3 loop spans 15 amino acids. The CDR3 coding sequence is TGTGCCAGCAGCTCACTTAGCGGGAACCACTACGAGCAGTACTTC. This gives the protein CASSSLSGNHYEQYF.

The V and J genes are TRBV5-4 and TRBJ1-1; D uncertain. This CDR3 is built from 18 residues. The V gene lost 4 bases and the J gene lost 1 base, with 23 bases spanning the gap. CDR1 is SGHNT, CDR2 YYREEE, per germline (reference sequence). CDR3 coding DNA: TGTGCCAGCAGCCTCGTACGGATGGCAGGTCTTCGGAACACTGAAGCTTTCTTT. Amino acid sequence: CASSLVRMAGLRNTEAFF.

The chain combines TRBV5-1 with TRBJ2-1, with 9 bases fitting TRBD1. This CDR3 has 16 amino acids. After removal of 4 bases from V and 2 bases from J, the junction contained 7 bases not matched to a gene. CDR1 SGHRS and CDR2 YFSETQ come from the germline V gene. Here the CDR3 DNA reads TGCGCCAGCAGCCCAGGGACAGGGCTTACCTACAATGAGCAGTTCTTC. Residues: CASSPGTGLTYNEQFF.

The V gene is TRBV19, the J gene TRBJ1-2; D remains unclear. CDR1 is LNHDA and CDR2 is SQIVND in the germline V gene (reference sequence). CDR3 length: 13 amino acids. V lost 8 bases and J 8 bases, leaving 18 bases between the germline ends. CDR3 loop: CASYPGDLRGYTF. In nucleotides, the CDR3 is TGTGCCAGTTATCCGGGAGATCTTCGAGGCTACACCTTC. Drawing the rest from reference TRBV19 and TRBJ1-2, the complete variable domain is DGGITQSPKYLFRKEGQNVTLSCEQNLNHDAMYWYRQDPGQGLRLIYYSQIVNDFQKGDIAEGYSVSREKKESFPLTVTSAQKNPTAFYLCASYPGDLRGYTFGSGTRLTVV.

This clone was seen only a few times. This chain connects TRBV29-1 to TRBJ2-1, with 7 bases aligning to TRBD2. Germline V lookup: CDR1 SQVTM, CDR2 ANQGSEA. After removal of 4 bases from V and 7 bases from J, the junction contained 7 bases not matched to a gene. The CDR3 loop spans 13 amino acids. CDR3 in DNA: TGCAGCGTTGGGCAGCTAGCGGCGAATGAGCAGTTCTTC. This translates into CSVGQLAANEQFF.

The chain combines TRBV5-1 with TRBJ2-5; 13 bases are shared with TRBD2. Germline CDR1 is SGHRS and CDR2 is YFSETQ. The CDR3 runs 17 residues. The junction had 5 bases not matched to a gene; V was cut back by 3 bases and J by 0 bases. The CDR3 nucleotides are TGCGCCAGCAGCTCTACCGGGACTAGCGGGAACCAAGAGACCCAGTACTTC. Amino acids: CASSSTGTSGNQETQYF.

The CDR3 here is CARAGGGREDTQYF. CDR3 sequence (DNA): TGCGCCAGAGCTGGGGGCGGGAGGGAAGATACGCAGTATTTT. The chain couples TRBV10-1 to TRBJ2-3, with 9 bases lining up with TRBD2. Per the germline V gene, CDR1 is WNHNN and CDR2 is SYGVQD (reference sequence). V gave up 9 bases and J gave up 5 bases; unmatched junction bases: 9. The length of the CDR3 is 14 residues.

The CDR3 protein is CASSPRDFYNSPLHF. The CDR3 DNA reads TGTGCCAGCAGTCCCAGGGATTTTTATAATTCACCCCTCCACTTT. The gene calls are TRBV2 and TRBJ1-6; TRBD1 is a possible D gene (5 bases). Per germline, CDR1 SNHLY and CDR2 FYNNEI. V was pared by 5 bases and J by 4 bases, with 12 bases between. There are 15 residues in the CDR3.

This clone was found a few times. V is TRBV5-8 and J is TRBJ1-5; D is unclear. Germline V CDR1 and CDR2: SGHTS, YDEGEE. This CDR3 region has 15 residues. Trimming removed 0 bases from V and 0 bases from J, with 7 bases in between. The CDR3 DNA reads TGTGCCAGCAGCTTGGAAAATTATAGCAATCAGCCCCAGCATTTT. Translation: CASSLENYSNQPQHF.

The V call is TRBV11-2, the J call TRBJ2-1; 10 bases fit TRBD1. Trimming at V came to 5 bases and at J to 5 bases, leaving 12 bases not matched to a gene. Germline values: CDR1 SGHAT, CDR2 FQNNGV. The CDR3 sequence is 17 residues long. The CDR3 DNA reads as TGTGCCAGCAGCCTAACCCCCCGACAGGGGGCGGACAATGAGCAGTTCTTC. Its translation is CASSLTPRQGADNEQFF. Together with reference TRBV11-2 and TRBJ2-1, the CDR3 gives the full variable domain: EAGVAQSPRYKIIEKRQSVAFWCNPISGHATLYWYQQILGQGPKLLIQFQNNGVVDDSQLPKDRFSAERLKGVDSTLKIQPAKLEDSAVYLCASSLTPRQGADNEQFFGPGTRLTVL.

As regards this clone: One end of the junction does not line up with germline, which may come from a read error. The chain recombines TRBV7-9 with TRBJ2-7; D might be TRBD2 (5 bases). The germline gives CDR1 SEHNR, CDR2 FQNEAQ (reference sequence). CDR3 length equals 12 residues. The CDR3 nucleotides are TGTTCCAGCAGCTTCGGGGTCGCCGAGCAGTACTTC. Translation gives CSSSFGVAEQYF.

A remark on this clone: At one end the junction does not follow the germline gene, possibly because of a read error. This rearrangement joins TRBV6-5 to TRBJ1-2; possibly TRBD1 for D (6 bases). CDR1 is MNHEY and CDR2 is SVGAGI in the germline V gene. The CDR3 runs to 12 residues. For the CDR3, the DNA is TGTGTCAGCACCCAGACAGGTCGTGGCTACACCTTC. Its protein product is CVSTQTGRGYTF.

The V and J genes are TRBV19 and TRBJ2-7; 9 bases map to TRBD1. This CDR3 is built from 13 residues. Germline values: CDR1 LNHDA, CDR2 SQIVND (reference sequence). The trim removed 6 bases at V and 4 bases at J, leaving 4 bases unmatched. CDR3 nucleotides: TGTGCCAGTAGAGGGACAGGGAAATACGAGCAGTACTTC. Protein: CASRGTGKYEQYF.

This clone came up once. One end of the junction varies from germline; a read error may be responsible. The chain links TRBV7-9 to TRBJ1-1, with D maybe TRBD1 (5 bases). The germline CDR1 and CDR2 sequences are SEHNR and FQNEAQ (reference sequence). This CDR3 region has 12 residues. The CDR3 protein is CSSRAGNTEAFF. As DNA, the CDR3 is TGTTCCAGCAGGGCAGGGAATACTGAAGCTTTCTTT.